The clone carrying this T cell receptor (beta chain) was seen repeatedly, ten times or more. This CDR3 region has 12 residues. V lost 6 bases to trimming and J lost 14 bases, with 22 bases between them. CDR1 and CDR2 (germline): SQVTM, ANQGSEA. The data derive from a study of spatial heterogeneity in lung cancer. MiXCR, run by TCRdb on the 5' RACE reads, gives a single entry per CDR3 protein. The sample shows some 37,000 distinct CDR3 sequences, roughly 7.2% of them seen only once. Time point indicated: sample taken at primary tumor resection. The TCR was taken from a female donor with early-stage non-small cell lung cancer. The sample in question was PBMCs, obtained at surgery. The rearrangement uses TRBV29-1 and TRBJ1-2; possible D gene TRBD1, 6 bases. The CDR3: CSVRDTGRPGTF. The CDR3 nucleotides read TGCAGCGTACGGGACACGGGGAGACCGGGGACCTTC.